This T cell receptor (beta chain) is from a study of beta chain features in type 1 diabetes. This clone was observed a handful of times. Its antigen is unidentified. cDNA synthesis used the whole RNA isolate, giving expressed TCRB sequences. Profiling relied on immunoSEQ multiplex PCR, and the TCRdb table lists in-frame clones only, not all of them. Altogether about 650,000 clones are present, around 12% being singletons, with the ten largest covering around 0.12%. The CDR3 length is 15 residues. The ends lost 6 bases at V and 1 base at J; junction bases unmatched: 8. CDR1 is MNHEY, CDR2 SVGAGI, per germline. There was one heparinised blood draw per donor, averaging roughly 100 mL. A CD45RO/CCR7/CD25/CD127/CD95/CD27 panel sorted naive, central memory, regulatory and stem cell-like memory CD4+ cells. Study-wide results and limits: Shorter TCRB CDR3s, moderately but significantly so, marked every one of the four CD4+ subsets in Type 1 diabetes patients. VDJ junctions in type 1 diabetes patients carried more deletions and fewer insertions. Using cDNA template may skew counts toward highly expressing activated cells.

This clonotype was sampled from a man aged 25-40 years with type 1 diabetes. V and J are TRBV6-5 and TRBJ1-1, with 7 bases lining up with TRBD1. What was sequenced was naive CD4+ T cells from blood. The CDR3 DNA is TGTGCCAGCAGACGACGACAGGGACAGAACACTGAAGCTTTCTTT. The encoded protein is CASRRRQGQNTEAFF.